Listed below are T cell receptor beta chains from one sample, sequenced in a study of naive and memory T cell subsets. TCRdb analysed the UMI-ligation and nested PCR reads with MiXCR anew, one entry per CDR3 protein. The sample lists about 120,000 distinct CDR3 sequences, just over 35% occurring once. The sample taken for sequencing was central memory CD4+ T cells from blood. These receptors came from a human donor in good health. CDR3s include the opening cysteine and the closing phenylalanine or tryptophan. D genes are given only for firm matches. Rows give clone size only sometimes, using once, few, many, or a class for an expanded clone.

TRBD1 TRBJ1-1 few TRBV3-1 CASSSRLRTGKVAFF TGTGCCAGCAGCTCACGGCTTCGGACAGGAAAGGTAGCTTTCTTT
TRBD1 TRBJ1-2 NA TRBV7-3 CASSKNRTGKYGYTF TGTGCCAGCAGCAAGAACAGGACAGGCAAATATGGCTACACCTTC
NA TRBJ2-1 once TRBV19 CASSAQGWDEQFF TGTGCCAGTAGTGCACAGGGTTGGGATGAGCAGTTCTTC
NA TRBJ2-7 few TRBV20-1 CSAEKGLGYEQYF TGCAGTGCGGAGAAAGGGCTTGGTTACGAGCAGTACTTC
TRBD1 TRBJ2-7 once TRBV30 CAWGPTGSVYEQYF TGTGCCTGGGGCCCGACAGGGTCAGTCTACGAGCAGTACTTC
NA TRBJ2-2 many TRBV7-7 CASSPSLGRKLFF TGTGCTAGCAGCCCCTCCTTGGGAAGGAAGCTGTTTTTT
TRBD1 TRBJ2-7 NA TRBV28 CASFTRDRRVYEQYF TGTGCCAGCTTCACCCGGGACAGAAGAGTCTACGAGCAGTACTTC
NA TRBJ2-1 few TRBV7-9 CASSPSSSLDEQFF TGTGCCAGCAGCCCAAGCTCTAGTCTGGATGAGCAGTTCTTC
NA TRBJ2-1 NA TRBV20-1 CSAKGTANEQFF TGCAGTGCCAAGGGGACTGCTAATGAGCAGTTCTTC
NA TRBJ2-1 NA TRBV20-1 CSARGRRSQYNEQFF TGCAGTGCTAGAGGACGAAGGAGTCAATACAATGAGCAGTTCTTC
NA TRBJ1-5 few TRBV7-8 CASSLGPGDQPQHF TGTGCCAGCAGCTTAGGTCCCGGGGATCAGCCCCAGCATTTT
NA TRBJ2-1 NA TRBV7-9 CASSPRDSYNEQFF TGTGCCAGCAGTCCCCGGGACTCCTACAATGAGCAGTTCTTC
TRBD2 TRBJ2-1 NA TRBV5-4 CASRKGTSDENEQFF TGTGCCAGCAGAAAAGGGACTAGCGACGAAAATGAGCAGTTCTTC
TRBD1 TRBJ2-2 few TRBV15 CATSRGALSGGNTGELFF TGTGCCACCAGCAGGGGGGCGCTTTCAGGGGGGAACACCGGGGAGCTGTTTTTT
NA TRBJ1-6 NA TRBV20-1 CSARNRVVSISNSPLHF TGCAGTGCTAGAAACAGGGTCGTTTCCATCTCTAATTCACCCCTCCACTTT
NA TRBJ2-1 NA TRBV20-1 CSAREEVPAYNEQFF TGCAGTGCTAGAGAAGAGGTGCCAGCTTACAATGAGCAGTTCTTC
TRBD2 TRBJ2-1 few TRBV28 CASSIVWASGRNEQFF TGTGCCAGCAGTATAGTTTGGGCTAGCGGGAGGAATGAGCAGTTCTTC
NA TRBJ2-7 NA TRBV28 CATGDGTYEQYF TGTGCCACCGGGGACGGTACCTACGAGCAGTACTTC
TRBD1 TRBJ2-3 few TRBV6-5 CAIALRQGSTDTQYF TGTGCCATCGCACTAAGACAGGGCAGCACAGATACGCAGTATTTT
NA TRBJ2-1 NA TRBV20-1 CSARVSVHEQFF TGCAGTGCTAGAGTTTCGGTCCATGAGCAGTTCTTC
TRBD2 TRBJ2-7 NA TRBV20-1 CGTGTSVYEQYF TGCGGGACTGGGACTAGCGTCTACGAGCAGTACTTC
NA TRBJ1-2 NA TRBV20-1 CSASDLVSEANYGYTF TGCAGTGCTAGTGACTTAGTAAGCGAAGCTAACTATGGCTACACCTTC
NA TRBJ1-3 NA TRBV6-6 CASSYYGREGNTIYF TGTGCCAGCAGTTATTACGGGCGGGAAGGAAACACCATATATTTT
NA TRBJ2-5 NA TRBV7-2 CASSSIAVWGETQYF TGTGCCAGCAGCTCAATAGCGGTCTGGGGAGAGACCCAGTACTTC
TRBD1 TRBJ1-6 NA TRBV6-6 CASSGTGGNSPLHF TGTGCCAGCAGTGGGACAGGGGGAAATTCACCCCTCCACTTT
NA TRBJ2-2 NA TRBV20-1 CSAQRSGPTVSGELFF TGCAGTGCGCAACGCTCGGGCCCGACGGTGTCCGGGGAGCTGTTTTTT
NA TRBJ1-4 NA TRBV5-1 CASSWGPDRGEKLFF TGCGCCAGCAGCTGGGGTCCCGATCGGGGTGAAAAACTGTTTTTT
NA TRBJ2-7 NA TRBV9 CASSVRDKSYEQYF TGTGCCAGCAGCGTCCGGGACAAGTCCTACGAGCAGTACTTC
TRBD1 TRBJ2-7 NA TRBV14 CASSPTGYQQYF TGTGCCAGCAGCCCGACAGGGTATCAGCAGTACTTC
NA TRBJ2-3 NA TRBV6-5 CASSTGFDTQYF TGTGCCAGCAGTACAGGGTTTGATACGCAGTATTTT
NA TRBJ1-5 few TRBV28 CASRDRDTRRNQPQHF TGTGCCAGCAGAGACCGGGACACCAGACGAAATCAGCCCCAGCATTTT
NA TRBJ1-5 NA TRBV20-1 CSAGGDSNQPQHF TGCAGTGCTGGGGGGGATAGCAATCAGCCCCAGCATTTT
NA TRBJ2-3 NA TRBV12-3/TRBV12-4 CASSGSTSTDTQYF TGTGCCAGCAGTGGTAGTACTAGCACAGATACGCAGTATTTT
NA TRBJ2-7 few TRBV28 CASMPRDLLEQYF TGTGCCAGCATGCCCCGGGACCTCTTGGAGCAGTACTTC
TRBD1 TRBJ2-7 few TRBV5-1 CASSFFYRGTGVGKYEQYF TGCGCCAGCAGCTTCTTCTACCGAGGGACAGGGGTCGGAAAATACGAGCAGTACTTC
TRBD1 TRBJ1-4 few TRBV4-3 CASSQYLVGQGTRKATNEKLFF TGCGCCAGCAGCCAATACCTCGTCGGACAGGGGACGAGGAAGGCAACTAATGAAAAACTGTTTTTT
TRBD1 TRBJ2-3 NA TRBV12-3/TRBV12-4 CASSPRKGQGPGTDTQYF TGTGCCAGCAGTCCCCGAAAAGGACAGGGGCCTGGCACAGATACGCAGTATTTT
NA TRBJ2-7 few TRBV10-3 CAISESSDREGEQYF TGTGCCATCAGTGAGTCGTCGGACAGGGAGGGCGAGCAGTACTTC
NA TRBJ2-1 few TRBV12-3/TRBV12-4 CASSFKVSNSYNEQFF TGTGCCAGCAGTTTTAAAGTTAGCAACTCCTACAATGAGCAGTTCTTC
TRBD2 TRBJ2-7 few TRBV7-2 CASSPPGLGGEQYF TGTGCCAGCAGCCCCCCGGGACTAGGGGGCGAGCAGTACTTC
NA TRBJ2-1 many TRBV3-1 CASSQIGYNEQFF TGTGCCAGCAGCCAAATTGGTTACAATGAGCAGTTCTTC
TRBD1 TRBJ2-3 few TRBV29-1 CSVEDQTGWGTDTQYF TGCAGCGTTGAAGATCAGACAGGGTGGGGCACAGATACGCAGTATTTT
NA TRBJ2-3 few TRBV19 CASSIQDYTDTQYF TGTGCCAGTAGTATCCAGGACTACACAGATACGCAGTATTTT
NA TRBJ2-7 NA TRBV10-3 CAISEGSGVPYEQYF TGTGCCATCAGCGAAGGGTCAGGAGTCCCCTACGAGCAGTACTTC
NA TRBJ2-7 NA TRBV7-2 CASSLPLRLGGQYF TGTGCCAGCAGCTTACCGTTACGCCTTGGGGGGCAGTACTTC